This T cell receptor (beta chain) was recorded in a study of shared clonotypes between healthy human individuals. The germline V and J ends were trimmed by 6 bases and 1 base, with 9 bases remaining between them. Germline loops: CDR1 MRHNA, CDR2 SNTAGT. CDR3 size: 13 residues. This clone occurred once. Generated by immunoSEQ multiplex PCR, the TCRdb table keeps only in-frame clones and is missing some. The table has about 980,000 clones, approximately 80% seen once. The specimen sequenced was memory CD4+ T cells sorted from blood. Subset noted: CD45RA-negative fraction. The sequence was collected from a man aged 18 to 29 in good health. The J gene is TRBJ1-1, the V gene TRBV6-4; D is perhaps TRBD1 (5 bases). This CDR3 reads CASSRGENTEAFF. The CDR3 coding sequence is TGTGCCAGCAGCAGAGGGGAGAACACTGAAGCTTTCTTT.